This T cell receptor (beta chain) was recorded in a study of blood T cells in healthy people across ages. Notes on the study in general: A strong correlation between TCR beta diversity and naive T cell percentage was seen.

The CDR3 length is 15 residues. The ends lost 6 bases at V and 5 bases at J; junction bases unmatched: 7. Per the germline V gene, CDR1 is MNHNY and CDR2 is SVGAGI (reference sequence). A second PCR, run for about 6 to 11 cycles, used a sample-barcoded 5' primer plus a J-beta primer mix. MiXCR, applied by TCRdb to the 5' RACE reads, yields one record per CDR3 protein. The sample holds about 830,000 distinct CDR3 sequences, around two thirds seen once. Each donor supplied about 9.6 milliliters of peripheral blood. Points on this clonotype: The antigen remains unidentified.

The sequencing sample was made of blood. The chain combines TRBV6-6 with TRBJ1-5; 10 bases match TRBD1. The origin of this receptor is a man aged 25-45 years in good health. For the CDR3, the DNA is TGTGCCAGCAGCCCGGGACAGGGGATGTATCAGCCCCAGCATTTT. Residues: CASSPGQGMYQPQHF.